Presented here are 24 T cell receptor beta chains from one specimen sequenced in a study of T-cell reconstitution after alpha-beta-depleted transplantation in children. Unique molecular identifiers were incorporated during preparation of the TCRbeta library. MiXCR, applied by TCRdb to the PCR reads, yields one record per CDR3 protein. Here the sample spans 200,000 to 300,000 distinct CDR3 sequences, approximately 8.9% being singletons. The sample in question was PBMCs, mostly from graft donor cells, obtained 180 days after TCRalphabeta/CD19-depleted stem cell transplant. These TCRs come from a male patient younger than 18 who had a stem cell transplant for acute lymphoblastic leukemia, so the T cells may come from the graft donor.

This clonotype was seen many times. The chain has TRBV11-1 and TRBJ2-5; D is perhaps TRBD1 (5 bases). Deletions cut 5 bases from V and 5 bases from J, with 21 bases between. Germline lookup yields CDR1 SGHAT and CDR2 FQDESV (reference sequence). There are 16 residues in the CDR3. The CDR3 sequence: CASSAGQGLRAETQYF. In nucleotides, the CDR3 is TGTGCCAGCAGCGCAGGGCAAGGCCTCAGGGCGGAGACCCAGTACTTC.

This clonotype was counted between two and nine times. One junction end disagrees with the germline gene, perhaps due to a read error. J is TRBJ2-1 and V is TRBV12-3 or TRBV12-4; 12 bases map to TRBD1. The CDR3 is 19 residues long. DNA for the CDR3: TGTGCCATCAGTTCCCGGGACAGGGGGCTCAATAGGTCCTACAATGAGCAGTTCTTC. Its protein is CAISSRDRGLNRSYNEQFF.

This clonotype was detected many times. The V gene is TRBV20-1, the J gene TRBJ2-7, with TRBD2 identical over 7 bases. There are 12 residues in the CDR3. V lost 3 bases to trimming and J lost 3 bases; unmatched junction nucleotides: 2. The V gene's germline CDR1 is DFQATT and CDR2 SNEGSKA (reference sequence). The CDR3 loop is CSASRDYYEQYF. The CDR3 DNA is TGCAGTGCTAGCCGGGACTACTACGAGCAGTACTTC.

This clonotype has at least ten counts. This chain uses TRBV7-7 with TRBJ2-5; no definite D call. CDR1 is SSHAT and CDR2 is FNYEAQ in the germline V gene (reference sequence). This CDR3 comprises 13 residues. Trimming removed 5 bases from V and 2 bases from J, with 9 bases in between. The CDR3 region is CASSRRRQETQYF. The CDR3 DNA reads as TGTGCCAGCAGCCGGCGACGGCAAGAGACCCAGTACTTC.

This clonotype was observed at least ten times. CDR3 region: CASSQDGTRLSETQYF. CDR3 coding DNA: TGCGCCAGCAGCCAAGATGGGACACGCCTCTCGGAGACCCAGTACTTC. The V and J genes are TRBV4-1 and TRBJ2-5; maybe TRBD1 (6 bases). Trimming took 0 bases from V and 5 from J, leaving 16 bases between them. This CDR3 spans 16 amino acids. CDR1 is MGHRA, CDR2 YSYEKL, per germline.

This clonotype was seen many times. The chain has TRBV29-1 and TRBJ2-3; 7 positions match TRBD1. J lost 4 bases, V lost 4 bases, and 2 bases had no gene match. This CDR3 contains 12 residues. Germline V gene sequence: CDR1 SQVTM, CDR2 ANQGSEA. The CDR3 DNA reads TGCAGCGTTGTAGGGGGCGCAGATACGCAGTATTTT. Amino acids: CSVVGGADTQYF.

This clonotype has at least ten counts. The gene calls are TRBV27 and TRBJ2-1, with D unclear. The length of the CDR3 is 13 residues. The ends were cut back, 4 bases at V and 3 bases at J, with 7 bases in the middle. The germline CDR1 and CDR2 sequences are MNHEY and SMNVEV (reference sequence). The CDR3, as DNA: TGTGCCAGCAGTTCCGGATACTACAATGAGCAGTTCTTC. The encoded protein is CASSSGYYNEQFF.

This clonotype was seen repeatedly, ten times or more. The genes are TRBV6-1 and TRBJ2-3; D is ambiguous. The germline gives CDR1 MNHNS, CDR2 SASEGT. The CDR3 is 12 amino acids. Trimming took off 6 bases at V and 2 bases at J, with 6 bases between the two ends. This chain's CDR3 is CASSAITDTQYF. CDR3 in DNA: TGTGCCAGCAGCGCCATCACAGATACGCAGTATTTT.

Ten or more counts support this clonotype. The chain recombines TRBV12-3 or TRBV12-4 with TRBJ2-5, with TRBD2 as a possible D gene (6 bases). The CDR3 covers 13 residues. With 5 bases removed from V and 4 bases from J, the gap between germline ends came to 11 bases. The CDR3 coding sequence is TGTGCCAGCAGTCCTCAGGGAGGAGAGACCCAGTACTTC. Translated, it gives CASSPQGGETQYF.

This clonotype has ten or more counts. V usage is TRBV6-2 or TRBV6-3 and J usage is TRBJ2-5; no clear D. V lost 3 bases and J lost 1, with 3 bases in between. This CDR3 region has 12 residues. The germline V gene encodes CDR1 MNHEY and CDR2 SVGEGT. In DNA, the CDR3 is TGTGCCAGCAGTTATCCCCAAGAGACCCAGTACTTC. Translated, it gives CASSYPQETQYF.

In this sample, this clonotype turned up many times. V usage is TRBV12-3 or TRBV12-4 and J usage is TRBJ2-7; D assignment may be TRBD1 or TRBD2 (5 bases each). This CDR3 has 15 residues. V was cut by 5 bases and J by 3 bases, with 17 bases left in between. The CDR3 region has the DNA TGTGCCAGCAGTCGTGCTGGGGGACCCAGCTACGAGCAGTACTTC. Encoded protein: CASSRAGGPSYEQYF.

V usage is TRBV20-1 and J usage is TRBJ1-4, with no clear D. V dropped 6 bases and J dropped 5 bases, with 4 bases sitting between them. CDR1 is DFQATT and CDR2 is SNEGSKA in the germline V gene (reference sequence). The CDR3 consists of 10 residues. CDR3 nucleotide sequence: TGCAGTGCCGGGAATGAAAAACTGTTTTTT. Its protein product is CSAGNEKLFF.

This rearrangement joins TRBV6-1 to TRBJ2-1, with 12 bases identical to TRBD2. Germline assignment: CDR1 MNHNS and CDR2 SASEGT. V shed 5 bases, J shed 7 bases, and the junction held 6 bases outside the gene matches. The CDR3 extends over 15 amino acids. CDR3 nucleotide sequence: TGTGCCAGCAGTCTAGCGGGGGGGCCGAGGAATGAGCAGTTCTTC. This encodes CASSLAGGPRNEQFF.

This clonotype was counted only a few times. The chain couples TRBV28 to TRBJ2-5; 7 bases are a match to TRBD1. The CDR3 extends over 15 amino acids. V shed 2 bases, J shed 5 bases, and the junction held 8 bases outside the gene matches. Per germline, CDR1 MDHEN and CDR2 SYDVKM. This CDR3 is CASSLPTGSGETQYF. CDR3 nucleotide sequence: TGTGCCAGCAGTTTACCGACAGGGTCTGGGGAGACCCAGTACTTC.

At least ten counts were recorded for this clonotype. The chain employs TRBV20-1 and TRBJ2-5; D not resolved. The germline V and J ends were trimmed by 1 base and 3 bases, with 6 bases remaining between them. The germline V gene has CDR1 DFQATT and CDR2 SNEGSKA (reference sequence). This CDR3 spans 12 amino acids. CDR3 nucleotide sequence: TGCAGTGCTAGAGTGGTCGAAGAGACCCAGTACTTC. Amino acid sequence: CSARVVEETQYF.

This clonotype was counted at least ten times. V and J are TRBV20-1 and TRBJ2-1, with D possibly TRBD2 on 5 matching bases. Germline V lookup: CDR1 DFQATT, CDR2 SNEGSKA (reference sequence). The CDR3 sequence is 16 residues long. The ends were cut back, 3 bases at V and 0 bases at J, with 15 bases in the middle. In DNA form, the CDR3 reads TGCAGTGCTAGGGGAGAGCTCTTGAGCTCCTACAATGAGCAGTTCTTC. It encodes CSARGELLSSYNEQFF.

This clonotype has at least ten counts. The chain employs TRBV6-5 and TRBJ1-2; D might be TRBD1 (5 bases). V lost 2 bases, J lost 4 bases, and 8 bases lay in between. The CDR3 sequence is 13 residues long. The germline V gene has CDR1 MNHEY and CDR2 SVGAGI. For the CDR3, the DNA is TGTGCCAGCAGTTACCCAGGGTCCTATGGCTACACCTTC. Its translation is CASSYPGSYGYTF.

This clonotype was counted many times. One end of the junction is discordant with germline, which a read error may explain. This rearrangement joins TRBV12-3 or TRBV12-4 to TRBJ2-2; D is uncertain. The CDR3 spans 11 residues. Here the CDR3 DNA reads TGTTCCAGCAGCTACTACCGGGAGCTGTTTTTT. Translated: CSSSYYRELFF.

This clonotype was observed many times. The rearrangement links TRBV7-9 to TRBJ2-7, with D tentatively TRBD1 or TRBD2 (6 bases each). Germline CDR1 reads SEHNR; CDR2 reads FQNEAQ (reference sequence). CDR3 length equals 14 residues. V shed 5 bases and J shed 2 bases, with 13 bases lying between them. The DNA of the CDR3 is TGTGCCAGCAGCCCGCGGGACAACACCTACGAGCAGTACTTC. Protein product: CASSPRDNTYEQYF.

Only a few counts were recorded for this clonotype. The rearrangement joins TRBV20-1 to TRBJ2-5, with D perhaps TRBD2 (6 bases). Trimming shortened V by 5 bases and J by 5 bases, and 15 bases separated the two germline ends. CDR3 length equals 13 residues. CDR1 is DFQATT and CDR2 is SNEGSKA in the germline V gene (reference sequence). The CDR3 nucleotides read TGCAGTGCTGCCCCAGCGGGTGGGGAGACCCAGTACTTC. Its translation is CSAAPAGGETQYF.

The rearrangement uses TRBV4-2 and TRBJ2-3, with D perhaps matching TRBD1 or TRBD2 (5 bases each). With 9 bases removed from V and 4 bases from J, the gap between germline ends came to 20 bases. CDR1 LGHNA and CDR2 YNFKEQ come from the germline V gene. The CDR3 has 15 residues. The CDR3 protein is CARIPGLAGADTQYF. The CDR3 nucleotides are TGTGCCAGGATCCCAGGGCTAGCTGGCGCAGATACGCAGTATTTT.

This clonotype has a count of ten or more. This chain links TRBV27 with TRBJ2-1, with TRBD2 matching over 12 bases. This CDR3 has 17 residues. The J segment lost 2 bases and the V segment lost 3 bases, leaving 5 bases of the junction unmatched. From germline, CDR1 is MNHEY and CDR2 SMNVEV (reference sequence). The DNA for the CDR3 is TGTGCCAGCAGTTTCACTAGCGGGAGGACTCCCTACAATGAGCAGTTCTTC. Encoded protein: CASSFTSGRTPYNEQFF.

This clonotype was detected ten times or more. This chain connects TRBV11-2 to TRBJ2-7, with D perhaps matching TRBD1 (6 bases). V was cut by 4 bases and J by 2 bases, with 12 bases left in between. Germline CDR1 reads SGHAT; CDR2 reads FQNNGV. The CDR3 runs 14 residues. CDR3 sequence (DNA): TGTGCCAGCAGCTCAATGGGGGCCACCTACGAGCAGTACTTC. Amino acids: CASSSMGATYEQYF.

This clonotype came up a few times. J is TRBJ1-6 and V is TRBV18, with D possibly matching TRBD1 (5 bases). This CDR3 comprises 12 residues. V dropped 4 bases and J dropped 13 bases, with 11 bases sitting between them. Germline assignment: CDR1 KGHSH and CDR2 LQKENI. The CDR3 is CASSQGTGPLHF. The CDR3, as DNA: TGTGCCAGCTCACAGGGGACTGGGCCCCTCCACTTT.